The 10 T cell receptor beta chains in this list originate from one sample, sequenced in a study of OX40 agonist ivuxolimab in advanced cancers. Clones were sequenced by immunoSEQ multiplex PCR, and TCRdb holds only the in-frame ones, with some missing. The data hold around 68,000 clones, with about 91% observed a single time. Source: CD4+ or CD8+ T cells sorted from blood, taken in a trial of the OX40 agonist ivuxolimab. The origin of the receptors is an adult with an advanced solid tumor such as melanoma, head and neck, liver or kidney cancer.

The chain has TRBV7-8 and TRBJ2-7; 8 bases line up with TRBD1. Germline lookup yields CDR1 SGHVS and CDR2 FQNEAQ. The CDR3 is 15 amino acids. The ends lost 2 bases at V and 6 bases at J; junction bases unmatched: 9. The CDR3 region is CASSLLKTGEAEQYF. The DNA of the CDR3 is TGTGCCAGCAGCTTACTGAAGACAGGGGAGGCCGAGCAGTACTTC.

The gene calls are TRBV9 and TRBJ2-5; D remains unclear. The J call may be faulty, since TRBJ2-7 better matches the DNA end. The CDR3 contains 14 residues. Per the germline V gene, CDR1 is SGDLS and CDR2 is YYNGEE. CDR3 in DNA: TGTGCCAGCAGCGTAGAGTCCAGGAGCTACGAGCAGTACTTC. Translating gives CASSVESRSYEQYF.

CDR3 sequence (DNA): TGCGCCAGCAGCTGGGGAGACAGGGGGACTGAAGCTTTCTTT. Encoded protein: CASSWGDRGTEAFF. This chain links TRBV5-1 with TRBJ1-1, with 9 bases that match TRBD1. In germline, CDR1 is SGHRS, CDR2 YFSETQ. V was pared by 3 bases and J by 5 bases, with 5 bases of the junction left unmatched. The CDR3 totals 14 residues.

V and J are TRBV19 and TRBJ2-2, with TRBD2 matching over 11 bases. This CDR3 contains 14 residues. The germline CDR1 and CDR2 sequences are LNHDA and SQIVND (reference sequence). Unmatched junction bases numbered 5, after V lost 11 bases and J lost 3 bases. The CDR3 nucleotides read TGTGCCGCGAGACTAGCGGGACACACCGGGGAGCTGTTTTTT. Translating gives CAARLAGHTGELFF.

The chain has TRBV6-1 and TRBJ1-5; D possibly corresponds to TRBD1 (5 bases). The CDR3 has 13 amino acids. Germline lookup yields CDR1 MNHNS and CDR2 SASEGT. V was shortened by 2 bases and J by 7 bases, with 9 bases between the two germline ends. In DNA, the CDR3 is TGTGCCAGCAGTGAACGGGGGAACCAGCCCCAGCATTTT. The encoded protein is CASSERGNQPQHF.

The chain couples TRBV18 to TRBJ1-1; the match to TRBD1 covers 8 bases. Per the germline V gene, CDR1 is KGHSH and CDR2 is LQKENI. There are 15 residues in the CDR3. With 1 base clipped from V and 6 bases from J, the junction kept 7 bases outside the gene matches. CDR3 residues: CASSPRSGGDAEAFF. CDR3 nucleotide sequence: TGTGCCAGCTCACCACGATCAGGGGGCGACGCTGAAGCTTTCTTT.

This clone was recorded once. This chain links TRBV18 with TRBJ2-1; 12 bases fit TRBD2. Per germline, CDR1 KGHSH and CDR2 LQKENI. CDR3 length: 14 residues. J gave up 4 bases and V 6 bases, and 1 base lay outside the gene matches. CDR3 residues: CASSGLAGYNEQFF. CDR3 coding DNA: TGTGCCAGCTCCGGACTAGCGGGGTACAATGAGCAGTTCTTC.

The chain links TRBV7-2 to TRBJ1-6; D remains unclear. This CDR3 spans 13 amino acids. Germline CDR1 reads SGHTA; CDR2 reads FQGNSA. The V and J ends lost 5 bases and 10 bases respectively, with 12 bases between them. The CDR3 is CASSESVGSPLHF. For the CDR3, the DNA is TGTGCCAGCAGCGAGTCCGTAGGGTCACCCCTCCACTTT.

The chain couples TRBV12-5 to TRBJ2-3, with no clear D. The CDR3 consists of 12 residues. Trimming took 2 bases from V and 4 from J, leaving 4 bases between them. The germline CDR1 and CDR2 sequences are LGHNT and FRNRAP. CDR3 protein: CASGLFADTQYF. The CDR3 DNA reads TGTGCTAGTGGTTTGTTCGCAGATACGCAGTATTTT.

The gene calls are TRBV10-3 and TRBJ2-2; D may be TRBD1 (6 bases). V was pared by 7 bases and J by 0 bases, with 18 bases between. The CDR3 is 17 amino acids. Germline lookup yields CDR1 ENHRY and CDR2 SYGVKD. The CDR3 nucleotides are TGTGCCATCACCGGACAGCCAGGAGCGGCGAACACCGGGGAGCTGTTTTTT. This encodes CAITGQPGAANTGELFF.